Below are 30 T cell receptor beta chains sequenced from a single sample in a study of post-analysis software for immune sequencing data. Each TCR beta cDNA library carried unique molecular identifiers. Each CDR3 protein is one row after TCRdb ran MiXCR on the PCR reads. The repertoire holds 750,000 to 950,000 distinct CDR3 sequences, with roughly 46% as singletons. Findings and caveats of the study: About five TRBV segments, including TRBV5-6, TRBV5-1 and TRBV20-1, were more frequent in patients than controls.

Their cognate antigens are unknown. The sequenced material came from blood. These receptors originate from a girl aged 10-17 years with multiple sclerosis.

This clonotype has more than one count but fewer than ten. V gene TRBV6-6 combines with J gene TRBJ2-7; D might be TRBD1 (5 bases). With the DNA end fitting TRBJ2-5 better, the J assignment may be wrong. CDR1 is MNHNY and CDR2 is SVGAGI in the germline V gene (reference sequence). This CDR3 has 16 amino acids. CDR3 sequence (DNA): TGTGCCAGCAGTTACCCGTACCCCAGGGATTCGGAGACCCAGTACTTC. It is translated as CASSYPYPRDSETQYF.

The rearrangement links TRBV28 to TRBJ2-3; 9 bases match TRBD1. The CDR3 totals 17 residues. J lost 2 bases, V lost 5 bases, and 11 bases had no gene match. CDR1 MDHEN and CDR2 SYDVKM come from the germline V gene. The DNA of the CDR3 is TGTGCCAGCAGTCGAACAGGGGGCCGACATACCACAGATACGCAGTATTTT. Its protein is CASSRTGGRHTTDTQYF.

In this sample, this clonotype turned up a few times. V gene TRBV9 combines with J gene TRBJ2-7, with D hard to call. This CDR3 contains 13 residues. V was cut by 0 bases and J by 5 bases, with 9 bases left in between. Per the germline V gene, CDR1 is SGDLS and CDR2 is YYNGEE. This chain's CDR3 is CASSVGYNHEQYF. The DNA for the CDR3 is TGTGCCAGCAGCGTAGGGTACAACCACGAGCAGTACTTC.

The rearrangement uses TRBV4-2 and TRBJ1-2; 11 bases map to TRBD1. The V gene's germline CDR1 is LGHNA and CDR2 YNFKEQ. The length of the CDR3 is 15 residues. Trimming cost V 3 bases and J 3 bases; bases outside gene matches: 3. The CDR3 loop reads CASSQPGQGDYGYTF. The CDR3 DNA is TGTGCCAGCAGCCAGCCGGGACAGGGGGACTATGGCTACACCTTC.

The chain has TRBV20-1 and TRBJ2-3; 13 nucleotides agree with TRBD2. This CDR3 is built from 18 residues. Germline V CDR1 and CDR2: DFQATT, SNEGSKA (reference sequence). Germline trimming cut 6 bases from V and 3 bases from J; bases unmatched to any gene: 15. DNA for the CDR3: TGCAGTGCCCCTAAAGGACTAGCGGGAGATTGGAGAACAGATACGCAGTATTTT. Translated, it gives CSAPKGLAGDWRTDTQYF.

This clonotype was detected a few times. The chain uses TRBV29-1 and TRBJ1-2, with D possibly matching TRBD1 (5 bases). The CDR3 length is 12 residues. The V gene's germline CDR1 is SQVTM and CDR2 ANQGSEA. V lost 7 bases, J lost 4 bases, and 13 bases lay in between. The CDR3 loop reads CSADGHGYGYTF. The CDR3 region has the DNA TGCAGCGCCGACGGACACGGCTATGGCTACACCTTC.

The V and J genes are TRBV6-6 and TRBJ1-1, with D maybe TRBD1 (6 bases). V shed 2 bases and J shed 0 bases, with 7 bases lying between them. This CDR3 has 14 amino acids. From germline, CDR1 is MNHNY and CDR2 SVGAGI (reference sequence). Here the CDR3 DNA reads TGTGCCAGCAGTTACGACAGGTTGAACACTGAAGCTTTCTTT. Translation: CASSYDRLNTEAFF.

This clonotype has only one observation. V usage is TRBV2 and J usage is TRBJ2-7, with D maybe TRBD2 (6 bases). Matching the DNA end better, TRBJ2-5 makes the J call doubtful. The germline CDR1 and CDR2 sequences are SNHLY and FYNNEI. The CDR3 runs to 15 residues. CDR3 bases: TGTGCCAGCAGTGGATTTTGGGGGGAGCGCGAGACCCAGTACTTC. Its protein product is CASSGFWGERETQYF.

The chain couples TRBV6-5 to TRBJ1-2; 10 positions match TRBD1. The germline V gene has CDR1 MNHEY and CDR2 SVGAGI. The CDR3 is 15 amino acids. V shed 4 bases, J shed 2 bases, and the junction held 4 bases outside the gene matches. For the CDR3, the DNA is TGTGCCAGCAGTTTGACAGGGGGCGCCAACTATGGCTACACCTTC. This translates into CASSLTGGANYGYTF.

The chain carries TRBV12-3 or TRBV12-4 and TRBJ1-4; 9 nucleotides match TRBD1. CDR3 length: 18 residues. With V trimmed by 2 bases and J by 3 bases, 10 bases remained unmatched. The CDR3 DNA reads TGTGCCAGCAGTTTATACAGGGGGCAATTTCCCCCTAATGAAAAACTGTTTTTT. Encoded protein: CASSLYRGQFPPNEKLFF.

The V gene is TRBV6-6, the J gene TRBJ2-5; D call uncertain. Germline assignment: CDR1 MNHNY and CDR2 SVGAGI (reference sequence). The V end lost 8 bases, the J end lost 2 bases, and 3 bases lay between the germline ends. The CDR3 length is 10 residues. This chain's CDR3 is CASAQETQYF. For the CDR3, the DNA is TGTGCCAGCGCTCAAGAGACCCAGTACTTC.

The genes are TRBV12-3 or TRBV12-4 and TRBJ1-4, with 7 bases lining up with TRBD1. Trimming cost V 7 bases and J 0 bases; bases outside gene matches: 11. CDR3 size: 17 residues. DNA of the CDR3: TGTGCCAGCACCTTGCTAGGGGGCATTGCAACTAATGAAAAACTGTTTTTT. Translating it yields CASTLLGGIATNEKLFF.

About this clonotype itself: The junction departs from germline at one end; a sequencing error may be responsible. The chain carries TRBV6-5 and TRBJ2-3, with 7 bases aligning to TRBD2. The germline CDR1 and CDR2 sequences are MNHEY and SVGAGI. This CDR3 comprises 16 residues. CDR3 loop: CASSPTPSGGLDTQYF. DNA of the CDR3: TGTGCTAGCAGCCCCACTCCTAGCGGTGGTTTAGATACGCAGTATTTT.

This clonotype has a handful of counts. V gene TRBV5-1 combines with J gene TRBJ2-7, with D maybe TRBD2 (6 bases). Trimming took off 0 bases at V and 7 bases at J, with 11 bases between the two ends. The germline CDR1 and CDR2 sequences are SGHRS and YFSETQ. The CDR3 runs to 13 residues. CDR3 sequence: CASSLGVAVEQYF. For the CDR3, the DNA is TGCGCCAGCAGCTTGGGGGTAGCGGTGGAGCAGTACTTC.

The V and J genes are TRBV7-9 and TRBJ1-2; D is uncertain. Trimming removed 7 bases at V and 1 base at J, with 19 bases between. From germline, CDR1 is SEHNR and CDR2 FQNEAQ (reference sequence). The CDR3 has 16 residues. CDR3 sequence reads: CASTSNPTSFNYGYTF. CDR3 DNA: TGTGCCAGCACCTCAAACCCGACTAGTTTTAACTATGGCTACACCTTC.

The CDR3 reads CSAVLAGRYEQYF. In DNA form, the CDR3 reads TGCAGTGCGGTACTAGCGGGAAGGTACGAGCAGTACTTC. The chain carries TRBV20-1 and TRBJ2-7, with 10 bases identical to TRBD2. CDR1 DFQATT and CDR2 SNEGSKA come from the germline V gene (reference sequence). CDR3 length: 13 residues. J was trimmed by 4 bases and V by 6 bases; bases with no gene match: 6.

V and J are TRBV7-2 and TRBJ2-1; D is ambiguous. CDR3 size: 14 residues. CDR1 SGHTA and CDR2 FQGNSA come from the germline V gene. V lost 2 bases, J lost 9 bases, and 14 bases lay in between. CDR3 loop: CASSLSLGSPEQFF. The CDR3 nucleotides are TGTGCCAGCAGCTTATCTCTGGGGTCTCCTGAGCAGTTCTTC.

Concerning this clonotype itself: Sequence at one end of the junction differs from germline and may be a read error. The gene calls are TRBV5-5 and TRBJ1-4, with D hard to call. This CDR3 has 14 residues. Per the germline V gene, CDR1 is SGHKS and CDR2 is YYEKEE (reference sequence). The CDR3 DNA sequence: TGTGCCAGCAGCAGACTGACAAGTAATGAAAAACCGTTTTTT. Amino acids: CASSRLTSNEKPFF.

V is TRBV7-3 and J is TRBJ2-1; 7 nucleotides match TRBD2. Germline V CDR1 and CDR2: SGHTA, FQGTGA. The length of the CDR3 is 13 residues. Unmatched junction bases numbered 8, after V lost 5 bases and J lost 10 bases. Here the CDR3 DNA reads TGTGCCAGCAGCCAAAATCCTAGCGGAGAGCAGTTCTTC. This gives the protein CASSQNPSGEQFF.

Points on this clonotype: Possible read error: a much larger clone is one base away. The V and J genes are TRBV29-1 and TRBJ2-7; 9 bases agree with TRBD2. Germline V gene lookup returns CDR1 SQVTM and CDR2 ANQGSEA. The CDR3 length is 15 residues. The junction had 17 bases not matched to a gene; V was cut back by 7 bases and J by 7 bases. This chain's CDR3 is CSGDPGGRANNEQYF. Here the CDR3 DNA reads TGCAGCGGAGACCCGGGCGGGAGGGCCAACAATGAGCAGTACTTC.

The chain uses TRBV7-6 and TRBJ2-7; TRBD1 aligns across 10 bases. The V gene end was trimmed by 4 bases and the J gene end by 6 bases; junction bases not matched to a gene: 9. This CDR3 comprises 15 residues. Germline assignment: CDR1 SGHVS and CDR2 FNYEAQ. Written as DNA, the CDR3 is TGTGCCAGCAGCTCCCCCGGGACAGGGGAGATCGAGCAGTACTTC. This sequence encodes CASSSPGTGEIEQYF.

V and J are TRBV7-9 and TRBJ2-7; D remains ambiguous. From germline, CDR1 is SEHNR and CDR2 FQNEAQ (reference sequence). The ends were cut back, 1 base at V and 3 bases at J, with 10 bases in the middle. CDR3 length: 14 residues. The CDR3 reads CASSLVLKSYEQYF. Written as DNA, the CDR3 is TGTGCCAGCAGCTTAGTGCTGAAAAGCTACGAGCAGTACTTC.

This clonotype was picked up a small number of times. The chain combines TRBV29-1 with TRBJ1-2; TRBD1 is a possible D gene (5 bases). The germline V and J ends were trimmed by 3 bases and 2 bases, with 7 bases remaining between them. Germline CDR1 is SQVTM and CDR2 is ANQGSEA. The CDR3 extends over 12 amino acids. CDR3 in amino acids: CSVDQGNYGYTF. In DNA form, the CDR3 reads TGCAGCGTTGATCAGGGAAACTATGGCTACACCTTC.

The rearrangement uses TRBV6-5 and TRBJ2-3, with TRBD2 identical over 10 bases. This CDR3 is built from 19 residues. Germline values: CDR1 MNHEY, CDR2 SVGAGI. V shed 2 bases and J 2 bases; nucleotides not matched to a gene: 13. CDR3 in amino acids: CASSYGLAGAIAFTDTQYF. In DNA form, the CDR3 reads TGTGCCAGCAGTTACGGGCTAGCGGGAGCAATTGCCTTCACAGATACGCAGTATTTT.

The rearrangement joins TRBV12-3 or TRBV12-4 to TRBJ2-4, with 8 positions matching TRBD1. This CDR3 contains 14 residues. J gave up 5 bases and V 6 bases, and 6 bases lay outside the gene matches. This CDR3 reads CASRERQGQNIQYF. The CDR3 DNA reads TGTGCCAGCAGGGAAAGACAGGGGCAAAACATTCAGTACTTC.

This clonotype has only a few counts. The chain has TRBV6-1 and TRBJ1-2, with D perhaps TRBD1 (5 bases). V was shortened by 7 bases and J by 2 bases, with 14 bases between the two germline ends. This CDR3 has 14 residues. CDR1 MNHNS and CDR2 SASEGT come from the germline V gene. The DNA for the CDR3 is TGTGCCAGCACCGCAGCGGGACCGAACTATGGCTACACCTTC. Its translation: CASTAAGPNYGYTF.

This clonotype turned up a few times. The chain joins TRBV12-3 or TRBV12-4 to TRBJ2-5; D might be TRBD2 (5 bases). CDR3 length: 13 amino acids. Deletions cut 7 bases from V and 5 bases from J, with 14 bases between. The CDR3, as DNA: TGTGCCAGCACCACTAGAATGGGCGAGACCCAGTACTTC. This codes for CASTTRMGETQYF.

V gene TRBV20-1 combines with J gene TRBJ2-1, with D perhaps matching TRBD2 (6 bases). The CDR3 is made up of 16 amino acids. Trimming left V 5 bases short and J 1 base short, with 18 bases between. Germline V gives CDR1 DFQATT, CDR2 SNEGSKA (reference sequence). The CDR3 loop is CSAGEVSFRSYNEQFF. The DNA for the CDR3 is TGCAGTGCTGGGGAGGTTAGTTTTAGGTCCTACAATGAGCAGTTCTTC.

V is TRBV9 and J is TRBJ2-7; 8 nucleotides align to TRBD1. This CDR3 has 16 amino acids. The V segment lost 4 bases and the J segment 5 bases; nucleotides outside the gene matches: 14. Germline-derived CDR1 and CDR2 are SGDLS and YYNGEE. CDR3 coding DNA: TGTGCCAGCAGCTCAGGGACAGGAGGGCCCTGGGACGAGCAGTACTTC. It codes for CASSSGTGGPWDEQYF.

This chain joins TRBV6-5 and TRBJ2-6; 7 bases fit TRBD1. The V segment lost 10 bases and the J segment 4 bases; nucleotides outside the gene matches: 7. CDR1 MNHEY and CDR2 SVGAGI come from the germline V gene. The CDR3 covers 14 residues. DNA of the CDR3: TGTGCCACCAATGACAGGGCCGGGGCCAACGTCCTGACTTTC. Its protein is CATNDRAGANVLTF.